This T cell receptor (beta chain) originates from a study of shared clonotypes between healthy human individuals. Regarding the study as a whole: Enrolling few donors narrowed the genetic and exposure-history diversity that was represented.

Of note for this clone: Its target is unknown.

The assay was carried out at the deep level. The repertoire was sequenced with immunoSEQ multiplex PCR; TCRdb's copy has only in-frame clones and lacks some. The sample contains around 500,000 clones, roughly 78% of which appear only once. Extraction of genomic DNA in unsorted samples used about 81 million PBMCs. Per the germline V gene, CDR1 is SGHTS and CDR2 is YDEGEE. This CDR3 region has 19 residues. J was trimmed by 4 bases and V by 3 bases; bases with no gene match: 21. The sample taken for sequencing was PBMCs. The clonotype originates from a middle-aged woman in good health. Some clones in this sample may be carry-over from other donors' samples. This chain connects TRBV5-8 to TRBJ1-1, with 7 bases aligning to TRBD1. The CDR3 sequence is CASSYLINRGRGLGTEAFF. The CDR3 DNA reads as TGTGCCAGCAGCTATTTAATAAACAGGGGAAGGGGGCTGGGCACTGAAGCTTTCTTT.